These 6 T cell receptor delta chains came from one sample sequenced in a study of Vδ1+ human thymocytes. Study-wide results and limits: Thymic TRG and TRD repertoires appeared highly polyclonal.

The template was reverse-transcribed extracted RNA. CDR3 amplicons came from multiplex PCR with pooled V-gene forward and constant-region reverse primers. TCRdb reanalysed the multiplex PCR reads via CATT. This table has 20,000 to 25,000 delta-chain clones, approximately 30% appearing once. Antigens of these TCRs are unknown. Sequencing was performed on Vdelta1+ gamma-delta thymocytes from the thymus. Indicated subset: FACS-sorted CD3+ TCRalphabeta- TCRVdelta1+ TCRVdelta2- thymocytes. The receptor set was obtained from a boy under three years old who had congenital heart surgery.

J is TRDJ2 and V is TRDV1, with D maybe TRDD3 (5 bases). Germline CDR1 reads TSWWSYY; CDR2 reads QGS. V was pared by 5 bases and J by 1 base, with 8 bases between. This CDR3 is built from 14 residues. CDR3 protein: CALGQGGLTAQLFF. CDR3 DNA sequence: TGTGCTCTTGGGCAAGGGGGTTTGACAGCACAACTCTTCTTT.

Ten or more counts support this clone. V is TRDV1 and J is TRDJ1, with 8 positions matching TRDD3. Germline V gene lookup returns CDR1 TSWWSYY and CDR2 QGS. The ends lost 0 bases at V and 0 bases at J; junction bases unmatched: 12. The CDR3 totals 19 residues. The CDR3 region is CALGELGPTGGTHTDKLIF. DNA for the CDR3: TGTGCTCTTGGGGAACTAGGTCCGACTGGGGGTACTCACACCGATAAACTCATCTTT.

There are a few counts of this clone. The chain links TRDV1 to TRDJ1; a weak D match, TRDD1 (5 bases). The CDR3 runs to 22 residues. Germline assignment: CDR1 TSWWSYY and CDR2 QGS. Deletions cut 1 base from V and 1 base from J, with 31 bases between. This CDR3 reads CALGEPNKSPVLRLTSTDKLIF. DNA of the CDR3: TGTGCTCTTGGGGAACCAAATAAGTCTCCAGTACTCCGACTGACGTCCACCGATAAACTCATCTTT.

About this clone: The same CDR3 also results from other DNA sequences found in this sample. This chain uses TRDV1 with TRDJ1; 10 positions match TRDD3. The CDR3 is made up of 20 amino acids. Trimming cost V 2 bases and J 3 bases; bases outside gene matches: 18. The germline V gene has CDR1 TSWWSYY and CDR2 QGS. Written as DNA, the CDR3 is TGTGCTCTTGGGGAAGACTCTCTTAGCGCGGGCTGGGGGATATCCGATAAACTCATCTTT. Translating gives CALGEDSLSAGWGISDKLIF.

This clone came up a few times. The rearrangement joins TRDV1 to TRDJ1, with 9 bases matching TRDD3. The germline gives CDR1 TSWWSYY, CDR2 QGS. Losses at the gene ends were 2 bases for V and 1 base for J; bases not matched to a gene: 11. The CDR3 has 18 residues. The CDR3 bases are TGTGCTCTTGGGGAAAGGTACTGGGGGAAAACTACCACCGATAAACTCATCTTT. Amino acids: CALGERYWGKTTTDKLIF.

This clone was counted a few times. The rearrangement links TRDV1 to TRDJ1; no clear D gene. The V end was cut by 2 bases, the J end by 5 bases, with 15 bases between. From germline, CDR1 is TSWWSYY and CDR2 QGS. The CDR3 sequence is 15 residues long. For the CDR3, the DNA is TGTGCTCTTGGGGAAAGGGGTCCTCCTTTGGATAAACTCATCTTT. As protein: CALGERGPPLDKLIF.